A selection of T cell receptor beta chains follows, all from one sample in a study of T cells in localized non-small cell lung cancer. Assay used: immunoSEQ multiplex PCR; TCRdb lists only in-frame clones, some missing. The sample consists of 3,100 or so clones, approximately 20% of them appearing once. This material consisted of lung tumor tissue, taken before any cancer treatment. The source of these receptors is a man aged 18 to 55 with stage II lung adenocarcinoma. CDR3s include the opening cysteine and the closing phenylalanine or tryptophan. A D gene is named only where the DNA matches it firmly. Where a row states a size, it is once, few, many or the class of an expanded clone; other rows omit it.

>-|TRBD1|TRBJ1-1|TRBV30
TGTGCCTGGAGTGTAAGGGGGCCGACTGAAGCTTTCTTT
CAWSVRGPTEAFF
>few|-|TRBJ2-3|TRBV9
TGTGCCAGTGGCAGGGAAAGGACAGATACGCAGTATTTT
CASGRERTDTQYF
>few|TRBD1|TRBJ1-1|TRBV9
TGTGCCAGCAGCTTAGGCCTGGGACAGGGGGCGCGAGGTCGGTTGAACACTGAAGCTTTCTTT
CASSLGLGQGARGRLNTEAFF
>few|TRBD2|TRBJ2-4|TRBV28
TGTGCCAGCAGTTTGGGATCGGGAGGGTTCATTCAGTACTTC
CASSLGSGGFIQYF
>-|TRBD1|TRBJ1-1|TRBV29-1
TGCAGCGTTGCTCCAGGGGGCCGAGGGAACACTGAAGCTTTCTTT
CSVAPGGRGNTEAFF
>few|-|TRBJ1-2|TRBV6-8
TGTGCCAGCACTTACTGGGAGTCTAACTATGGCTACACCTTC
CASTYWESNYGYTF
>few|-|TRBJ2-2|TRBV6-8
TGTGCCAGCAGGACGGGGGGTACAGGGTCCGGGGAGCTGTTTTTT
CASRTGGTGSGELFF
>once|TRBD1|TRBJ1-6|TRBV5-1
TGCGCCAGCAGCGATACAGGGGTTACTTCACCCCTCCACTTT
CASSDTGVTSPLHF
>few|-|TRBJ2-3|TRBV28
TGTGCCAGCAGGTCGGAGACAGATACGCAGTATTTT
CASRSETDTQYF
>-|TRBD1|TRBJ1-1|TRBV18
TGTGCCAGCTCACGACGACAGGGGGAGGCTGAAGCTTTCTTT
CASSRRQGEAEAFF
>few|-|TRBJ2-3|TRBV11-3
TGTGCCAGCAGCTTGTGGGCGGGACAGTGGAGCACAGATACGCAGTATTTT
CASSLWAGQWSTDTQYF
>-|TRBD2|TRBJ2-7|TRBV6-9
TGTGCCAGCAATAGCGGGGGTTCCTACGAGCAGTACTTC
CASNSGGSYEQYF
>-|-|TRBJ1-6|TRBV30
TGTGCCTGGAGTACCACGGCGGGGGCCATTTCACCCCTCCACTTT
CAWSTTAGAISPLHF
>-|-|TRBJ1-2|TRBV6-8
TGTGCCAGCAGTGCCAGATGGAGGGATAACGGACTCCATGGCTACACCTTC
CASSARWRDNGLHGYTF
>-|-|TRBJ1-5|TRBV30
TGTGCCTGGAGTACCGACAGGCGTCAGCCCCAGCATTTT
CAWSTDRRQPQHF
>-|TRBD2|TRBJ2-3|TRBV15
TGTGCCAGCGCAGGGACTAGCGGGGGACGTCGTCGCACAGATACGCAGTATTTT
CASAGTSGGRRRTDTQYF
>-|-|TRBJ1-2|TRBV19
TGTGCCAGTAGTACCGTGGACAGAAACTATGGCTACACCTTC
CASSTVDRNYGYTF
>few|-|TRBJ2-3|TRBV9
TGTGCCAGCAGCGTCGGGTTCACAGATACGCAGTATTTT
CASSVGFTDTQYF
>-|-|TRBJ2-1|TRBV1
TGCGCCAGCAGCCAAGAAGCTAGCGGGGGGGTCAATGAGCAGTTCTTC
CASSQEASGGVNEQFF
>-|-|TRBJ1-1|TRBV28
TGTGCCAGCAGCGTGGCAGGGAACACTGAAGCTTTCTTT
CASSVAGNTEAFF
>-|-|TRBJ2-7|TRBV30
TGTGCCTGGAGTGTACGCCCAGGGGCGATCCACGAGCAGTACTTC
CAWSVRPGAIHEQYF
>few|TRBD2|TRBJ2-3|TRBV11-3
TGTGCCAGCAGCTTAGGAGCGGGGGGGTACACAGATACGCAGTATTTT
CASSLGAGGYTDTQYF
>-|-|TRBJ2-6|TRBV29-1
TGCAGCGTTTTTCGGGACATAGACTCTGGGGCCAACGTCCTGACTTTC
CSVFRDIDSGANVLTF
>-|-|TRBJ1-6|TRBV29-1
TGCAGCGTGAGCCGAAATAATAATTCACCCCTCCACTTT
CSVSRNNNSPLHF
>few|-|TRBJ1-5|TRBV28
TGTGCCAGCAGAGGACATCCCAATCAGCCCCAGCATTTT
CASRGHPNQPQHF
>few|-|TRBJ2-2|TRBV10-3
TGTGCCATCAGTGAGACAGGGCCCAACACCGGGGAGCTGTTTTTT
CAISETGPNTGELFF
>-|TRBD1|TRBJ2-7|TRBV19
TGTGCCAGTAGTATCGGGACAGGGAAGTACGAGCAGTACTTC
CASSIGTGKYEQYF
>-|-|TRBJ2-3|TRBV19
TGTGCCAGTAGGGCCCCTAGCACAGATACGCAGTATTTT
CASRAPSTDTQYF
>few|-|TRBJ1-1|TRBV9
TGTGCCAGCAGCGTACGTCAGGAGGGCCCCACTGAAGCTTTCTTT
CASSVRQEGPTEAFF
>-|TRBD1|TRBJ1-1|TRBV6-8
TGTGCCAGCACCCGGGACAGGGGATTCATGAACACTGAAGCTTTCTTT
CASTRDRGFMNTEAFF
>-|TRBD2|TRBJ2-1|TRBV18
TGTGCCAGCAGCCAAGATAGCGGGGGGGCCTACAATGAGCAGTTCTTC
CASSQDSGGAYNEQFF
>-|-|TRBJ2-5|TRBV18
TGTGCCAGCTCACCCAGCCAAGAGACCCAGTACTTC
CASSPSQETQYF
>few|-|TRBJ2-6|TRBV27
TGTGCCAGCATACCCCCAGGGACTGGGGCCAACGTCCTGACTTTC
CASIPPGTGANVLTF
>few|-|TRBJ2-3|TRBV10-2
TGCGCCAGTATAAGGGACATCGAGACGCAGTATTTT
CASIRDIETQYF
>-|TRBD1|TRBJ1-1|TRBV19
TGTGCCAGTAGGCGGACGGGGGACAGGCAAGACAAAGCTTTCTTT
CASRRTGDRQDKAFF
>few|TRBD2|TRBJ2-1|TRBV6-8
TGTGCCAGCAGTCCCCCCCGTGGGCGGGGGGGCTCCTACAATGAGCAGTTCTTC
CASSPPRGRGGSYNEQFF
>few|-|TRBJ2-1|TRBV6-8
TGTGCCAGCAGCCGCGTTAGCTCCTACAATGAGCAGTTCTTC
CASSRVSSYNEQFF
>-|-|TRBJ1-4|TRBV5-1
TGCGCCAGCAGCTTGGGGGATCGCTATAATGAAAAACTGTTTTTT
CASSLGDRYNEKLFF
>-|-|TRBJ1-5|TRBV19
TGTGCCAGTAGGGCCGGCAGGGACAATCAGCCCCAGCATTTT
CASRAGRDNQPQHF
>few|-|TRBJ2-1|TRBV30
TGTGCCTGGAGTGTACGAGAGAATAATGAGCAGTTCTTC
CAWSVRENNEQFF
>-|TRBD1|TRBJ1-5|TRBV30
TGTGCCTGGAGTGTTAAGTATGGACAGGGCAATCAGCCCCAGCATTTT
CAWSVKYGQGNQPQHF
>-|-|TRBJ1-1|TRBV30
TGTGCCTGGAGTGTAGGCAGGGGACACACTGAAGCTTTCTTT
CAWSVGRGHTEAFF
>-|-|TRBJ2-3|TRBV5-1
TGCGCCAGCAGCTTGGCTTACCAGCCACAAGATACGCAGTATTTT
CASSLAYQPQDTQYF
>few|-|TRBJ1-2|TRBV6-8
TGTGCCAGCAGGCCCTCCCCGACTGCTAACTATGGCTACACCTTC
CASRPSPTANYGYTF
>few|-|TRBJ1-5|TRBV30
TGTGCCTGGAGTGTACGGTCCGGGTTCGGCCGAGGGAGCAATCAGCCCCAGCATTTT
CAWSVRSGFGRGSNQPQHF
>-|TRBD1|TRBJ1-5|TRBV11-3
TGTGCCAGCAGCTTAGAACAGGGGGCCAAGCCCCAGCATTTT
CASSLEQGAKPQHF
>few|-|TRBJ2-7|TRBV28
TGTGCCAGCAGCCCCCCTCTAGGGGGGATAACCTACGAGCAGTACTTC
CASSPPLGGITYEQYF
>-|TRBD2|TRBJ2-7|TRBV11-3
TGTGCCAGCAGCTCTGCGGGGGGGGTATCCTACGAGCAGTACTTC
CASSSAGGVSYEQYF
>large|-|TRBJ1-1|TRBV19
TGTGCCAGTAGTATTGATCCAGGGCCGACAACTGAAGCTTTCTTT
CASSIDPGPTTEAFF